The 11 T cell receptor beta chains below were found in one sample sequenced in a study of T cell changes during pregnancy in multiple sclerosis. Here immunoSEQ multiplex PCR was the method, and the copy in TCRdb shows in-frame clones only, minus some. Of 40,000 to 55,000 clones listed, about 93% are singletons. Material: CD4+ T cells from peripheral blood mononuclear cells, obtained before pregnancy. These receptors came from a female donor with multiple sclerosis, enrolled in a pregnancy study.

The chain employs TRBV6-1 and TRBJ2-1, with TRBD1 identical over 9 bases. V was clipped by 4 bases and J by 7 bases; unmatched bases: 8. The CDR3 covers 15 residues. Germline CDR1 and CDR2: MNHNS and SASEGT. The CDR3 protein is CASSANRGHMNEQFF. CDR3 sequence (DNA): TGTGCCAGCAGTGCCAACAGGGGGCATATGAATGAGCAGTTCTTC.

The table lists this clone with a few counts. This sequence joins TRBV5-1 and TRBJ2-7; 13 bases match TRBD2. The CDR3 runs to 15 residues. Trimming at V came to 3 bases and at J to 3 bases, leaving 3 bases not matched to a gene. The V gene's germline CDR1 is SGHRS and CDR2 YFSETQ. CDR3 in DNA: TGCGCCAGCAGCTACCGACTAGCGGGAGGCTACGAGCAGTACTTC. Protein product: CASSYRLAGGYEQYF. Combining the CDR3 with reference TRBV5-1 and TRBJ2-7 gives the whole variable domain KAGVTQTPRYLIKTRGQQVTLSCSPISGHRSVSWYQQTPGQGLQFLFEYFSETQRNKGNFPGRFSGRQFSNSRSEMNVSTLELGDSALYLCASSYRLAGGYEQYFGPGTRLTVT.

This rearrangement joins TRBV27 to TRBJ1-2, with 9 bases fitting TRBD1. Germline CDR1 is MNHEY and CDR2 is SMNVEV (reference sequence). Trimming took 2 bases from V and 11 from J; bases not matched to a gene: 6. This CDR3 has 13 amino acids. CDR3 region: CASSLAGTGLYTF. CDR3 bases: TGTGCCAGCAGTTTAGCCGGGACAGGGTTATACACCTTC.

The chain couples TRBV7-2 to TRBJ2-1, with 8 bases lining up with TRBD1. The CDR3 has 15 amino acids. V lost 5 bases, J lost 4 bases, and 7 bases stayed unmatched. Per the germline V gene, CDR1 is SGHTA and CDR2 is FQGNSA. The CDR3, as DNA: TGTGCCAGCAGCCCTTACCGGGACAGGTACAATGAGCAGTTCTTC. This encodes CASSPYRDRYNEQFF. Combining the CDR3 with reference TRBV7-2 and TRBJ2-1 gives the whole variable domain GAGVSQSPSNKVTEKGKDVELRCDPISGHTALYWYRQSLGQGLEFLIYFQGNSAPDKSGLPSDRFSAERTGGSVSTLTIQRTQQEDSAVYLCASSPYRDRYNEQFFGPGTRLTVL.

The V gene is TRBV6-5, the J gene TRBJ1-4, with 11 bases lining up with TRBD1. V lost 6 bases, J lost 7 bases, and 7 bases stayed unmatched. CDR1 and CDR2 from the germline V gene are MNHEY and SVGAGI. The CDR3 length is 15 residues. The CDR3 reads CASSKRGTGGEKLFF. CDR3 DNA: TGTGCCAGCAGCAAGCGGGGGACAGGGGGTGAAAAACTGTTTTTT.

CDR3 bases: TGTGCCAGCACGACAGGGCGTTCACCCCTCCACTTT. Translating it yields CASTTGRSPLHF. V gene TRBV2 combines with J gene TRBJ1-6, with TRBD1 matching 7 bases. Unmatched junction bases numbered 3, after V lost 7 bases and J lost 9 bases. CDR3 length: 12 amino acids. Germline V gene sequence: CDR1 SNHLY, CDR2 FYNNEI.

V usage is TRBV5-4 and J usage is TRBJ1-4, with 7 bases aligning to TRBD1. CDR1 and CDR2 from the germline V gene are SGHNT and YYREEE (reference sequence). The CDR3 loop spans 14 amino acids. The V segment lost 2 bases and the J segment 8 bases; nucleotides outside the gene matches: 6. CDR3 nucleotides: TGTGCCAGCAGCTTTCAGGGGGTGGGGGAAAAACTGTTTTTT. It codes for CASSFQGVGEKLFF. Complete variable domain (other parts from reference TRBV5-4 and TRBJ1-4): ETGVTQSPTHLIKTRGQQVTLRCSSQSGHNTVSWYQQALGQGPQFIFQYYREEENGRGNFPPRFSGLQFPNYSSELNVNALELDDSALYLCASSFQGVGEKLFFGSGTQLSVL.

The chain has TRBV6-1 and TRBJ2-1; 7 nucleotides align to TRBD2. The V and J ends lost 0 bases and 0 bases, in that order; junction bases with no gene match: 8. This CDR3 has 18 residues. Germline loops: CDR1 MNHNS, CDR2 SASEGT. In nucleotides, the CDR3 is TGTGCCAGCAGTGAAGCGCTTGACGGGGGGTACTCCTACAATGAGCAGTTCTTC. Amino acids: CASSEALDGGYSYNEQFF.

The rearrangement uses TRBV5-1 and TRBJ1-1; a weak D match, TRBD1 (5 bases). The CDR3 covers 14 residues. Trimming cost V 4 bases and J 7 bases, with 17 bases left between them. Germline V lookup: CDR1 SGHRS, CDR2 YFSETQ. CDR3 in amino acids: CASSPAGWGSEAFF. The CDR3 DNA follows: TGCGCCAGCAGCCCGGCGGGGTGGGGCAGTGAAGCTTTCTTT. The full variable domain, with the rest looked up from reference TRBV5-1 and TRBJ1-1, is KAGVTQTPRYLIKTRGQQVTLSCSPISGHRSVSWYQQTPGQGLQFLFEYFSETQRNKGNFPGRFSGRQFSNSRSEMNVSTLELGDSALYLCASSPAGWGSEAFFGQGTRLTVV.

The chain couples TRBV9 to TRBJ1-2, with 9 positions matching TRBD1. CDR1 and CDR2 from the germline V gene are SGDLS and YYNGEE. This CDR3 contains 14 residues. Trimming removed 4 bases from V and 8 bases from J; junction bases left unmatched: 9. CDR3 sequence: CASSRGQGIKGYTF. CDR3 nucleotide sequence: TGTGCCAGCAGCCGCGGACAGGGGATAAAAGGCTACACCTTC. The full variable domain, completed using reference TRBV9 and TRBJ1-2, is DSGVTQTPKHLITATGQRVTLRCSPRSGDLSVYWYQQSLDQGLQFLIQYYNGEERAKGNILERFSAQQFPDLHSELNLSSLELGDSALYFCASSRGQGIKGYTFGSGTRLTVV.

The V gene is TRBV11-3, the J gene TRBJ2-2, with TRBD2 matching over 9 bases. CDR1 SGHNT and CDR2 YENEEA come from the germline V gene. This CDR3 has 16 amino acids. The V segment lost 8 bases and the J segment 2 bases; nucleotides outside the gene matches: 9. DNA of the CDR3: TGTGCCAGCCAAAGCGGGACTAGCAGAAACACCGGGGAGCTGTTTTTT. Residues: CASQSGTSRNTGELFF.